The clone carrying this T cell receptor beta chain is termed medium-sized. Its matching antigen is unknown. An end of the junction does not agree with germline; a read error may underlie this. The data belong to a study of CD8+CD57+ T cells in acquired aplastic anemia. Background on the study: On average, sorted CD4+ and CD8+ cells gave 3 to 3.5 ug of DNA.

This CDR3 comprises 11 residues. Per germline, CDR1 LNHNV and CDR2 YYDKDF (reference sequence). Profiles of TCR beta VDJ and CDR3 were generated from a genomic DNA template. TCRdb independently ran MiXCR on the reads; one entry per CDR3 protein. The table records hundreds of thousands of distinct CDR3 sequences, less than 60% of them present only once. Patients chosen for sequencing had shown CD8+CD57+ cell expansion by flow cytometry. Sampling of blood occurred while the patients had still received no therapy. Study-level findings and limits: The number of CD8+ CDR3 sequences shared by patients and controls was approximately 28.

The specimen was sorted CD4+, CD8+, or CD8+CD57+ T cells (not recorded which) from PBMCs. The source is a human donor with aplastic anemia. J is TRBJ1-6 and V is TRBV15; D gene unclear. CDR3: CATSRDSSLHF. DNA for the CDR3: TGTGCCACCAGCAGAGATTCATCCCTCCACTTT.